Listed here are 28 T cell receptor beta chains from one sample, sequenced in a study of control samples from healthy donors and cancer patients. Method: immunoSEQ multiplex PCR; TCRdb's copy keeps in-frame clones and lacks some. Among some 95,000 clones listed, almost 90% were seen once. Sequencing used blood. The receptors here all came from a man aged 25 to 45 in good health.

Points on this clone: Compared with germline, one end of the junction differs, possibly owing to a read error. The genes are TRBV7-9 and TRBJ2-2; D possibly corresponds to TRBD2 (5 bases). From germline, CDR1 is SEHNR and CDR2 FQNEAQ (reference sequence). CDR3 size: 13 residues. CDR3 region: CASSLGTPGRPAF. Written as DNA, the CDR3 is TGTGCCAGCAGCTTAGGGACTCCGGGGAGACCGGCCTTT.

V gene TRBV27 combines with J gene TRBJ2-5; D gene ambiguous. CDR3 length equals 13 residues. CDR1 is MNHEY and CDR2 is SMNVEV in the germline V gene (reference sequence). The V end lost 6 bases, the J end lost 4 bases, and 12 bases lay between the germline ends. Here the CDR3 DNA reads TGTGCCAGCAGATTCCTAACTGGAGAGACCCAGTACTTC. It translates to CASRFLTGETQYF.

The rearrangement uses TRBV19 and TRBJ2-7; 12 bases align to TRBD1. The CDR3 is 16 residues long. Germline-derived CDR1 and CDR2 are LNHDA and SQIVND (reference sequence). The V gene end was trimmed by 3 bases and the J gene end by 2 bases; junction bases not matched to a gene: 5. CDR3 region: CASSISGTGGPYEQYF. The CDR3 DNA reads TGTGCCAGTAGTATTTCCGGGACAGGGGGCCCCTACGAGCAGTACTTC.

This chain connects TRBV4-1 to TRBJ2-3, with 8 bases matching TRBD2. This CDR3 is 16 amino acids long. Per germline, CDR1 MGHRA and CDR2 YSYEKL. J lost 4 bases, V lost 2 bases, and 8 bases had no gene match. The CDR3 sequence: CASSQSPAGVPDTQYF. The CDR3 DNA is TGCGCCAGCAGCCAATCGCCAGCGGGAGTGCCAGATACGCAGTATTTT.

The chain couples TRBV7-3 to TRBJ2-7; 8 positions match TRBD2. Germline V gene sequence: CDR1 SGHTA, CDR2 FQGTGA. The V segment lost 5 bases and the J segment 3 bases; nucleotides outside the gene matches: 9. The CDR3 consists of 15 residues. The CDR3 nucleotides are TGTGCCAGCAGCCCCGAACTAGCGGACATCTACGAGCAGTACTTC. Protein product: CASSPELADIYEQYF.

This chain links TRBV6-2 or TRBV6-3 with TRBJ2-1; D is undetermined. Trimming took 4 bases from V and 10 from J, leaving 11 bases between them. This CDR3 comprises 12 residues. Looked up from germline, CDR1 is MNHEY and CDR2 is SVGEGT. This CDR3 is CASSFRRIEQFF. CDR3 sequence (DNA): TGTGCCAGCAGTTTTAGGAGAATCGAGCAGTTCTTC.

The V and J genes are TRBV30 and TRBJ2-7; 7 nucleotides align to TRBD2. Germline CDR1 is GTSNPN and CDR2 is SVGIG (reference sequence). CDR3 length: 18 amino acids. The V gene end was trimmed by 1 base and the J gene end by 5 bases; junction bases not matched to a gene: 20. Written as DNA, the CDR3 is TGTGCCTGGAGTGACGAAAGGGACTATAAACTTGGTAGGAACGAGCAGTACTTC. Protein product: CAWSDERDYKLGRNEQYF.

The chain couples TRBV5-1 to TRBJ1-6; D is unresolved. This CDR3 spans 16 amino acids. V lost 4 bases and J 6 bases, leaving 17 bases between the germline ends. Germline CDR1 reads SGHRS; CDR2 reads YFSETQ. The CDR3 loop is CASSPTASPSNSPLHF. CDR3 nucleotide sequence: TGCGCCAGCAGCCCCACCGCTTCGCCAAGTAATTCACCCCTCCACTTT.

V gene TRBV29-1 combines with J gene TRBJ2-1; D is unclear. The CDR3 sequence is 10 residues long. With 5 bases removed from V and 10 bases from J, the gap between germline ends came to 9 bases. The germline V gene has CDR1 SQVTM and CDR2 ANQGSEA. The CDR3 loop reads CSVSDDEQFF. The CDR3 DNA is TGCAGCGTTTCCGACGACGAGCAGTTCTTC.

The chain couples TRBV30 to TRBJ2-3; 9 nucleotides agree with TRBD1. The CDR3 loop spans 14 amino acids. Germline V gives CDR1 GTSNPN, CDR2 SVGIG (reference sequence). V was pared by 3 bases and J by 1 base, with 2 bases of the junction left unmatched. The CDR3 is CAWRQGAGTDTQYF. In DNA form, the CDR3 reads TGTGCCTGGAGACAGGGGGCAGGCACAGATACGCAGTATTTT.

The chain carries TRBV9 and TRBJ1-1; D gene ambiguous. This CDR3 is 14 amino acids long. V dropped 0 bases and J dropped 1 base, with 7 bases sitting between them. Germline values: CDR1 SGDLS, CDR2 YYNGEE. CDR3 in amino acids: CASSVGRSNTEAFF. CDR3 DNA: TGTGCCAGCAGCGTAGGGCGGTCGAACACTGAAGCTTTCTTT.

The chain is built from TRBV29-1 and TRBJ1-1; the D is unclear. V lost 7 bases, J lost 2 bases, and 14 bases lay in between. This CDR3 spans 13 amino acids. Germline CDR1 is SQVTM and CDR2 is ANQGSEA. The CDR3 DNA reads TGCAGCGCTTCCGGACTTATTAACACTGAAGCTTTCTTT. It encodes CSASGLINTEAFF.

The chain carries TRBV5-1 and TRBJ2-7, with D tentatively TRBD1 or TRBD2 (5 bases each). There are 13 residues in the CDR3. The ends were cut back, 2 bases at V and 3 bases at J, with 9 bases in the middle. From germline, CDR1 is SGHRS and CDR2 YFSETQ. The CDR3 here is CASSFRGHYEQYF. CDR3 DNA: TGCGCCAGCAGCTTTCGGGGCCACTACGAGCAGTACTTC.

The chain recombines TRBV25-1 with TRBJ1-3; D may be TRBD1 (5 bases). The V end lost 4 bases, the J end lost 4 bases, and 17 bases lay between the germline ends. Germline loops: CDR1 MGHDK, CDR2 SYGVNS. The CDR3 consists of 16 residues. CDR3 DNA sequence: TGTGCCAGCAGTGCGCACGGGACTGTGTTCGGAAACACCATATATTTT. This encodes CASSAHGTVFGNTIYF.

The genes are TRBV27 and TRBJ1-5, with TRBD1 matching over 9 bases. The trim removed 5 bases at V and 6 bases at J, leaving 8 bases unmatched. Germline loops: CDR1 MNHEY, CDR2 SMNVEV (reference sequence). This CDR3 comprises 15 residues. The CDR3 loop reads CASSPNTGGPQPQHF. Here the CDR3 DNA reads TGTGCCAGCAGTCCCAACACAGGGGGCCCTCAGCCCCAGCATTTT.

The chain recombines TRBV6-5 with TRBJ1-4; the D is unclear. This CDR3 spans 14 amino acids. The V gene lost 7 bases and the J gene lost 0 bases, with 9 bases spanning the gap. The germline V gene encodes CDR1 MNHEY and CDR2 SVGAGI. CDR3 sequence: CASMGVSTNEKLFF. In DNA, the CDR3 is TGTGCCAGCATGGGTGTATCAACTAATGAAAAACTGTTTTTT.

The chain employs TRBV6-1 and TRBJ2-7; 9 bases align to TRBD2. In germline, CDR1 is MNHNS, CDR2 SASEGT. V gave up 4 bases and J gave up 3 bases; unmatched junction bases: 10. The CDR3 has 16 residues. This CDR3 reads CASSVDSGSRSYEQYF. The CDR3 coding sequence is TGTGCCAGCAGTGTTGATAGCGGGAGTCGAAGCTACGAGCAGTACTTC.

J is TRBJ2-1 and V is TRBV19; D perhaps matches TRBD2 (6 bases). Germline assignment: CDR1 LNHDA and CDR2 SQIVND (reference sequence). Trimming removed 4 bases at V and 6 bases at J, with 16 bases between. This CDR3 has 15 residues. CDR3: CASSKEGLHTNEQFF. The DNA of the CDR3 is TGTGCCAGTAGTAAGGAGGGACTCCATACCAATGAGCAGTTCTTC.

The CDR3 DNA is TGCGCCAGCACCCCGGAGGGGGTTGCCCATTCACCCCTCCACTTT. Its protein product is CASTPEGVAHSPLHF. The J gene is TRBJ1-6, the V gene TRBV5-1, with D perhaps TRBD1 (6 bases). Germline CDR1 reads SGHRS; CDR2 reads YFSETQ. V was trimmed by 6 bases and J by 8 bases, leaving 18 bases between them. The CDR3 has 15 residues.

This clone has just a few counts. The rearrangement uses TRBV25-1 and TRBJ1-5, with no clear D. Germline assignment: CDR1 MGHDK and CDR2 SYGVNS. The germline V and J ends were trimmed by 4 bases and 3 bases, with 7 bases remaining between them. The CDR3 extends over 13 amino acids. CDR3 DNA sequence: TGTGCCAGCAGTGTACTAGACAATCAGCCCCAGCATTTT. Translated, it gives CASSVLDNQPQHF.

In DNA form, the CDR3 reads TGTGCCAGCAGTGAGGCCGGGGATACGCAGTATTTT. Translation gives CASSEAGDTQYF. The chain is built from TRBV12-3 or TRBV12-4 and TRBJ2-3; D unclear. With 5 bases removed from V and 6 bases from J, the gap between germline ends came to 9 bases. The CDR3 contains 12 residues.

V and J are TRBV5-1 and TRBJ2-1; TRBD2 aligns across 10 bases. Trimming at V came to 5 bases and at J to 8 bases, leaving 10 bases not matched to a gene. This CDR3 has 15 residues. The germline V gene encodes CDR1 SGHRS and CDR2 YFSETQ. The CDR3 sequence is CASRKGLAVVDEQFF. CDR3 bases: TGCGCCAGCAGGAAAGGACTAGCGGTAGTAGATGAGCAGTTCTTC.

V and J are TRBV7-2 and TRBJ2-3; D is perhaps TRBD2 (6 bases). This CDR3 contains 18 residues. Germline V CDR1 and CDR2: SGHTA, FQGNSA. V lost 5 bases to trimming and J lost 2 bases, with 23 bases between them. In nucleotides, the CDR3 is TGTGCCAGCAGCACCTTGCTAGTGGCGGGACTGTTCACAGATACGCAGTATTTT. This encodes CASSTLLVAGLFTDTQYF.

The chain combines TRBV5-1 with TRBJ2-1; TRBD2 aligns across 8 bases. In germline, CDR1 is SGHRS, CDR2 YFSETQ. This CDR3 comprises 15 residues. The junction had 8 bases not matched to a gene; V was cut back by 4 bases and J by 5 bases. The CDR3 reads CASSDGLAVHNEQFF. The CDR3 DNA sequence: TGCGCCAGCAGCGACGGACTAGCCGTCCACAATGAGCAGTTCTTC.

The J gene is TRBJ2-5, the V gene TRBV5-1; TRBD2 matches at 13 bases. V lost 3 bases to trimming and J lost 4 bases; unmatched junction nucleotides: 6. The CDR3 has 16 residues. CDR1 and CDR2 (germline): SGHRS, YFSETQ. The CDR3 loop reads CASSSWTSGRIETQYF. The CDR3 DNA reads TGCGCCAGCAGCTCGTGGACTAGCGGGAGAATAGAGACCCAGTACTTC.

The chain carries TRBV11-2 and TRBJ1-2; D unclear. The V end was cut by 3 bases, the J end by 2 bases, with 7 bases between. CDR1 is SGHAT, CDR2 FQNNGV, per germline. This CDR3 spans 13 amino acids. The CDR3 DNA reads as TGTGCCAGCAGCTTTGTTCAGAACTATGGCTACACCTTC. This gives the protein CASSFVQNYGYTF.

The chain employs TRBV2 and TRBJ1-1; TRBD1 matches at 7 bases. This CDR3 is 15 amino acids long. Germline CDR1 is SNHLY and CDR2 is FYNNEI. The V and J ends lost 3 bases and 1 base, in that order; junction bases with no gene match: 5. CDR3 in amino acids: CASSDPWTGNTEAFF. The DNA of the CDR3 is TGTGCCAGCAGTGATCCGTGGACAGGGAACACTGAAGCTTTCTTT.

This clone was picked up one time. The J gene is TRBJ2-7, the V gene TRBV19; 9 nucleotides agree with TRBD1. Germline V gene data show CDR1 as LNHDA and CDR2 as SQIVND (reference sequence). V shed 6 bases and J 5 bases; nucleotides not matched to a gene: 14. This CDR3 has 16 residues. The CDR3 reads CASRPTLRTGEDEQYF. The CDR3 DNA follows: TGTGCCAGTAGACCAACCCTTCGGACAGGGGAGGACGAGCAGTACTTC.